The sample holds one count of the clone carrying this T cell receptor beta chain. No antigen is known for it. The V end was cut by 8 bases, the J end by 10 bases, with 23 bases between. The CDR3 is made up of 14 amino acids. Germline loops: CDR1 MNHEY, CDR2 SVGAGI. The data were obtained in a study of T cells in localized non-small cell lung cancer. The study, taken as a whole, reports: Multi-region tumor sequencing was not done, so intratumor heterogeneity could not be excluded.

Sequencing used immunoSEQ multiplex PCR; TCRdb keeps in-frame clones, though not all of them. Of tens of thousands of clones in the sample, around 80% are singletons; the top ten hold 7.5% to 10%. The chain uses TRBV6-5 and TRBJ1-2; perhaps TRBD1 as D (6 bases). The TCR comes from a female donor at least 60 years old with stage I lung adenocarcinoma. The starting material was peripheral blood, obtained before any cancer treatment. The CDR3 DNA follows: TGTGCCAGCGTGAGAGACCCCTCGGGGGGCCACTACACCTTC. It specifies CASVRDPSGGHYTF.